This entry is about one TCR beta chain. Its antigen is still unknown. Trimming left V 3 bases short and J 6 bases short, with 11 bases between. CDR3 size: 13 residues. In germline, CDR1 is LNHDA, CDR2 SQIVND (reference sequence). The sample belongs to a study of cytomegalovirus exposure and HLA in healthy donors. Study-level results: Investigators reported over 150 TCR beta chains as tied to cytomegalovirus.

This PCR relied on a set of 60 Vbeta primers and 13 Jbeta primers. Using immunoSEQ multiplex PCR, the repertoire was profiled, and TCRdb retains in-frame clones only, with some absent. The sample shows approximately 160,000 clones, approximately 82% of them seen only once. The sample taken for sequencing was PBMCs. The gene calls are TRBV19 and TRBJ1-2; a weak D match, TRBD1 (5 bases). The receptor was derived from a male donor in good health and CMV-seronegative. CDR3 sequence (DNA): TGTGCCAGTAGTATTAGCAGGGTGGATGGCTACACCTTC. Amino acid sequence: CASSISRVDGYTF. The full variable domain, its missing parts supplied by reference TRBV19 and TRBJ1-2, is DGGITQSPKYLFRKEGQNVTLSCEQNLNHDAMYWYRQDPGQGLRLIYYSQIVNDFQKGDIAEGYSVSREKKESFPLTVTSAQKNPTAFYLCASSISRVDGYTFGSGTRLTVV.